The sequence of this T cell receptor beta chain was determined in a study of shared clonotypes between healthy human individuals. In regard to this clone: Its specificity is unknown.

Study findings and constraints: Memory subsets had estimated richness that was generally smaller than that of naive subsets. Sampling used blood alone; tissue repertoires probably differ. Shared clonotypes: roughly 5% naive CD4, approximately 3.4% naive CD8, 2.3% memory CD4, 0.4% memory CD8.

Original methodology: Filtering differed, since immunoSEQ gave only junction sequences and no quality scores. Repertoires were generated with immunoSEQ multiplex PCR, while TCRdb's copy carries only in-frame clones and drops some. The V and J calls and clone size come from that table; D and trimming were worked out from the DNA. The repertoire consists of 1.4 million to 1.5 million clones, with around 97% occurring once and the leading ten covering over 1%. The receptor's source is a man aged 25 to 45 in good health. The sequencing sample was made of naive CD4+ T cells sorted from blood. Subset meaning: CD45RA+ positively selected.

CDR3 sequence (DNA): TGTGCCAGCAGACTAGCGGGAGAGCAGTTCTTC. Its translation is CASRLAGEQFF. The chain uses TRBV6-5 and TRBJ2-1; TRBD2 matches at 10 bases. Germline assignment: CDR1 MNHEY and CDR2 SVGAGI. CDR3 size: 11 residues. With V trimmed by 6 bases and J by 10 bases, 0 bases remained unmatched.